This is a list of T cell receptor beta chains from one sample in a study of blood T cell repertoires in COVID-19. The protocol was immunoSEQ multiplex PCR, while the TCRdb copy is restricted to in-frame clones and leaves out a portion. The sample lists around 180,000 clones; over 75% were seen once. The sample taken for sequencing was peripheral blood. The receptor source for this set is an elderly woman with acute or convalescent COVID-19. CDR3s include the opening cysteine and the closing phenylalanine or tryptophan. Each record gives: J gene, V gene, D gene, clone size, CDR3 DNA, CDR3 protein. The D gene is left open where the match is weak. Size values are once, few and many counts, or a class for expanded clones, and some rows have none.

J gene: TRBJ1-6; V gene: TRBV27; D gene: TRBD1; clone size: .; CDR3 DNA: TGTGCCAGCAGTGTATCCCGGGACAGGGCTAATTCACCCCTCCACTTT; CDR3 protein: CASSVSRDRANSPLHF
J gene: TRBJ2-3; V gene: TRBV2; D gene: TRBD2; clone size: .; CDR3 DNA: TGTGCCAGCAGTGGACTAGCGGCGACAGATACGCAGTATTTT; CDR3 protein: CASSGLAATDTQYF
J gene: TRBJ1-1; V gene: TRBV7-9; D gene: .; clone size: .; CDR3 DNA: TGTGCCAGCAGCTTAGGGGAGGCTAAAGCTTTCTTT; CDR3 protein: CASSLGEAKAFF
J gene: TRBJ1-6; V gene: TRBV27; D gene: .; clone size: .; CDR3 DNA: TGTGCCAGCAGCTCCCAGGGGCCCTCTGCTAATTCACCCCTCCACTTT; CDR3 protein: CASSSQGPSANSPLHF
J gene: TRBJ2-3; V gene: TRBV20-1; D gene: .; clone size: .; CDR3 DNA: TGCAGTGCTTCTCCAAGTAGAACGCAGTATTTT; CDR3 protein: CSASPSRTQYF
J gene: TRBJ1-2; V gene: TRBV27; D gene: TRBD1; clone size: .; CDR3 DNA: TGTGCCAGCAGTCCCGCCCTGACAGGGCGGAGTGGCTACACCTTC; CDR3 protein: CASSPALTGRSGYTF
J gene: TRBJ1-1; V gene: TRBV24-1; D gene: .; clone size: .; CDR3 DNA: TGTGCCACCAATTACAGGGCTTCTGAAGCTTTCTTT; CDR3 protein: CATNYRASEAFF
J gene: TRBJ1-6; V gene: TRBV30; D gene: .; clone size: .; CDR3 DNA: TGTGCCTGGAGCGGGCCAGGGATGAGTTCACCCCTCCACTTT; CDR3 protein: CAWSGPGMSSPLHF
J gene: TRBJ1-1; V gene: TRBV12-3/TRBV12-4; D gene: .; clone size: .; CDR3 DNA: TGTGCCAGCAGCCTCGCCATCCGGACTGAAGCTTTCTTT; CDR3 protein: CASSLAIRTEAFF
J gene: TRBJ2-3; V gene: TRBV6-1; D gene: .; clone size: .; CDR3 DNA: TGTGCCAGCAGTGAAGTCTTGACAGACCCCGGTACGCAGTATTTT; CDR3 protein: CASSEVLTDPGTQYF
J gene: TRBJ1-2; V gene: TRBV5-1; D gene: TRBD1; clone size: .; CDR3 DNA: TGCGCCAGCAGCTTGGCCGGGACAGGGATTAAGGGCTACACCTTC; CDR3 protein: CASSLAGTGIKGYTF
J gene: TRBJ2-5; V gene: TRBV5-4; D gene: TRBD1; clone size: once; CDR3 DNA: TGTGCCAGCAGCTTAAGGACAGGGATGGTTCAAGAGACCCAGTACTTC; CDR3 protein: CASSLRTGMVQETQYF
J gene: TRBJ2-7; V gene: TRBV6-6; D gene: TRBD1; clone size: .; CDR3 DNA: TGTGCCAGCAGTTCCCGGGACAGCTCCTACGAGCAGTACTTC; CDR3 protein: CASSSRDSSYEQYF
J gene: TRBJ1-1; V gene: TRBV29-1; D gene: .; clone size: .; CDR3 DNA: TGCAGCGGTACCGGGCAGGGGAACGTTGAAGCTTTCTTT; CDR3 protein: CSGTGQGNVEAFF
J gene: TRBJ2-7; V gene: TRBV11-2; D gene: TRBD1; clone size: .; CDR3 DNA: TGTGCCAGCAGCCGAGGGGGACAGACTTCCTACGAGCAGTACTTC; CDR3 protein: CASSRGGQTSYEQYF
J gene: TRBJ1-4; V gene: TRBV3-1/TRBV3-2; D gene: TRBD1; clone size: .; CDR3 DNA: TGTGCCAGCAGCCTAAGAGGACCTGGGGGGACAGGGTCTGAAAAACTGTTTTTT; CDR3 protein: CASSLRGPGGTGSEKLFF
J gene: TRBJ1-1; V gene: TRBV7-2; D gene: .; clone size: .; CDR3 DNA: TGTGCCAGCAGCTCCCGGGCGTCAGGGATGGCTGAAGCTTTCTTT; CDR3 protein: CASSSRASGMAEAFF
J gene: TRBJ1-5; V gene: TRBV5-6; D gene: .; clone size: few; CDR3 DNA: TGTGCCAGCAGCTCCTTTCAGTTCTTCGATCAGCCCCAGCATTTT; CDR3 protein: CASSSFQFFDQPQHF
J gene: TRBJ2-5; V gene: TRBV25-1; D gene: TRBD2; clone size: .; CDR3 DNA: TGTGCCAGCAGTATGACTAGCGGGAGAGGGGAGACCCAGTACTTC; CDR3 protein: CASSMTSGRGETQYF
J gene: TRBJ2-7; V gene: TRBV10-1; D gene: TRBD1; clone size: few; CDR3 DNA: TGCGCCAGCAGTGTCGGGACAGGGATTTCTTACGAGCAGTACTTC; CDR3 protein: CASSVGTGISYEQYF
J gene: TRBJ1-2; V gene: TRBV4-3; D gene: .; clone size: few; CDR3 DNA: TGCGCCAGCAGCCAAGGTGGGACTGGGGCTTTTTATGGCTACACCTTC; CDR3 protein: CASSQGGTGAFYGYTF
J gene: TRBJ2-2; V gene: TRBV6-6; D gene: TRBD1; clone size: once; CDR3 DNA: TGTGCCAGCAGTTACCCGGACAGGGATAACACCGGGGAGCTGTTTTTT; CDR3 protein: CASSYPDRDNTGELFF
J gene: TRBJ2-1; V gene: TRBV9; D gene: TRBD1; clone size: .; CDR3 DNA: TGTGCCAGCACCCGGACAGGGGGGTACTCCTACAATGAGCAGTTCTTC; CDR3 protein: CASTRTGGYSYNEQFF
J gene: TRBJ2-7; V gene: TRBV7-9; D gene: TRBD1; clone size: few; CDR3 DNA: TGTGCCAGCAGCCTCGGACAGGTCGAGCAGTACTTC; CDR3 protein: CASSLGQVEQYF
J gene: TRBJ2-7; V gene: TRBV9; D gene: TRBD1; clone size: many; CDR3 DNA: TGTGCCAGCAGCGTATCGGGACAGGGGGCCGACGAGCAGTACTTC; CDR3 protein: CASSVSGQGADEQYF
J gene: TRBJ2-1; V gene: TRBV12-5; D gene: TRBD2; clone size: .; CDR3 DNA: TGTGCTAGCGCGAACCCCCGATTAGCGGGGTTCGATGAGCAGTTCTTC; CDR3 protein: CASANPRLAGFDEQFF
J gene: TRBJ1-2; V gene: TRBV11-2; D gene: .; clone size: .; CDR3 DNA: TGTGCCTCCGGGACTGGGTATTATGGCTACACCTTC; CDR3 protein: CASGTGYYGYTF
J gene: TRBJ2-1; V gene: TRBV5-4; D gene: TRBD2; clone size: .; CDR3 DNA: TGTGCCAGCAGCCCCTTTAGCGGGAGCAATGAGCAGTTCTTC; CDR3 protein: CASSPFSGSNEQFF
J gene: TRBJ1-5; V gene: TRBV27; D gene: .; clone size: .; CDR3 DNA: TGTGCCAGCAGTCGAACAGGGTTCCCGCCCCAGCATTTT; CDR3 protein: CASSRTGFPPQHF
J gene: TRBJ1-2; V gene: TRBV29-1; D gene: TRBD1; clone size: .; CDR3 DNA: TGCAGCGTAGGGGGGACAGGGGAAAGCGGCTACACCTTC; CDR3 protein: CSVGGTGESGYTF
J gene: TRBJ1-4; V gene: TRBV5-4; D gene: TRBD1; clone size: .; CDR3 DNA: TGTGCCAGCAGCTCTACCGGGACAGGGTTTGAAAAACTGTTTTTT; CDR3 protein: CASSSTGTGFEKLFF
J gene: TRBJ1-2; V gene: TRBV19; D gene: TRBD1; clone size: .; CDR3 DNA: TGTGCCAGTAGTATGAACCGGGACAGGGGGCGAGGTGGCTACACCTTC; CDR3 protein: CASSMNRDRGRGGYTF
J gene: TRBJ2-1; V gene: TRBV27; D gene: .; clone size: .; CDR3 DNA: TGTGCCAGCAGTACCGGGGGGCAGGCCTACAATGAGCAGTTCTTC; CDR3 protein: CASSTGGQAYNEQFF
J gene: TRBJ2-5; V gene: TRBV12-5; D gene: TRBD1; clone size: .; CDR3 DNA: TGTGCTAGTGGCCCCCCGGGACAGGGACAAGAGACCCAGTACTTC; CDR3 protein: CASGPPGQGQETQYF
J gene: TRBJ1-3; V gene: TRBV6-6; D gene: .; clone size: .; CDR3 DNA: TGTGCCAGCAGTTACTCGACGCGCAGGGCTGGAAACACCATATATTTT; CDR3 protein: CASSYSTRRAGNTIYF
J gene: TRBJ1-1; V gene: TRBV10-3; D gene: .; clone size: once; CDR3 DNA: TGTGCCATCGGGGAGGGGCGTCGGACTGAAGCTTTCTTT; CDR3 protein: CAIGEGRRTEAFF
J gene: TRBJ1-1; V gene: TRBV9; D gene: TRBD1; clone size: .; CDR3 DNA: TGTGCCAGCAGTCCTGACAGGGGAGTCCTTGGCACTGAAGCTTTCTTT; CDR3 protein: CASSPDRGVLGTEAFF